The TCR beta chain under discussion was sequenced for a study of blood T cells in healthy people across ages. Findings of the study overall: TCR beta diversity, measured per million T cells, fell in a roughly linear way with age.

Sample-barcoded 5' priming and a J-beta primer mix drove a second PCR of roughly 7 to 11 cycles. A template-switch adaptor containing 12 random nucleotides labeled each cDNA molecule. TCRdb passed the 5' RACE reads through MiXCR, listing each CDR3 protein once. The sample has about 640,000 distinct CDR3 sequences; 58% are singletons. Comments on this clonotype: Its cognate antigen is unknown.

Between the trimmed V and J ends, which lost 2 bases and 9 bases, there was a span of 17 bases. Germline values: CDR1 LNHNV, CDR2 YYDKDF (reference sequence). The CDR3 covers 14 residues. V is TRBV15 and J is TRBJ2-7; a weak D match, TRBD2 (6 bases). This receptor was taken from a man in his 60s in good health. The source material was blood. In DNA, the CDR3 is TGTGCCACCAGCAGACCAGGGACTCACGTTGGGCAGTACTTC. Encoded protein: CATSRPGTHVGQYF.